This is a list of T cell receptor beta chains from one sample in a study of identifying expanded T cells in peripheral blood. Method: immunoSEQ multiplex PCR; TCRdb's copy keeps in-frame clones and lacks some. The sample has 81,000 or so clones; about 83% are singletons. The source material was blood. Source of these receptors: a person aged 18 to 70 in good health. Each CDR3 is given with its conserved first and last residue. A D gene is named only where the DNA matches it firmly. The size of a clone is reported for some rows only, either as once, few or many, or as a class for expanded clones.

v_gene	d_gene	abundance	j_gene	CDR3aa	CDR3nt
TRBV28	TRBD2	-	TRBJ2-5	CASGTSWQQETQYF	TGTGCCAGCGGGACTAGTTGGCAACAAGAGACCCAGTACTTC
TRBV4-2	TRBD2	-	TRBJ2-7	CASSQLQAGTLPYEQYF	TGTGCCAGCAGCCAACTCCAAGCGGGGACCCTTCCCTACGAGCAGTACTTC
TRBV18	-	-	TRBJ2-2	CASSPNEKWTGELFF	TGTGCCAGCTCACCAAACGAAAAATGGACCGGGGAGCTGTTTTTT
TRBV9	TRBD2	-	TRBJ2-7	CASSLAGVGVYEQYF	TGTGCCAGCTCTCTAGCGGGAGTGGGGGTCTACGAGCAGTACTTC
TRBV4-2	-	-	TRBJ2-2	CASSQEGLTTNTGELFF	TGTGCCAGCAGCCAAGAGGGCCTCACAACGAACACCGGGGAGCTGTTTTTT
TRBV25-1	-	-	TRBJ1-1	CASSASLGLTEAFF	TGTGCCAGCAGTGCCAGCTTGGGGCTCACTGAAGCTTTCTTT
TRBV6-5	TRBD2	-	TRBJ2-7	CASGEGPSAIEQYF	TGTGCCAGCGGGGAGGGGCCCTCAGCGATTGAGCAGTACTTC
TRBV28	-	-	TRBJ1-3	CASSVLSGNTIYF	TGTGCCAGCAGTGTACTCTCTGGAAACACCATATATTTT
TRBV5-1	-	-	TRBJ1-3	CASSLENTSGNTIYF	TGCGCCAGCAGCTTGGAAAATACCTCTGGAAACACCATATATTTT
TRBV30	-	-	TRBJ1-1	CAQSGTLSTEAFF	TGTGCCCAATCGGGGACCCTAAGCACTGAAGCTTTCTTT
TRBV7-9	-	-	TRBJ1-5	CASSLEGVQPQHF	TGTGCCAGCAGCTTAGAAGGGGTACAGCCCCAGCATTTT
TRBV7-3	TRBD1	-	TRBJ2-1	CASSLSGTAAANEQFF	TGTGCCAGCAGCCTTTCGGGGACAGCCGCCGCCAATGAGCAGTTCTTC
TRBV5-1	TRBD1	-	TRBJ2-2	CASSVNPGGNTGELFF	TGCGCCAGCAGCGTAAATCCAGGGGGGAACACCGGGGAGCTGTTTTTT
TRBV5-1	-	-	TRBJ2-2	CASNREPHTGELFF	TGCGCCAGCAACCGAGAACCCCACACCGGGGAGCTGTTTTTT
TRBV19	-	-	TRBJ2-7	CASSSVRGGEQYF	TGTGCCAGTAGTTCCGTCAGGGGAGGGGAGCAGTACTTC
TRBV29-1	TRBD2	-	TRBJ2-1	CSVAGGGGEQFF	TGCAGCGTAGCGGGAGGGGGCGGTGAGCAGTTCTTC
TRBV4-3	-	-	TRBJ2-7	CASSQGQDGSYEQYF	TGCGCCAGCAGCCAAGGGCAGGACGGGTCCTACGAGCAGTACTTC
TRBV5-8	TRBD1	-	TRBJ2-3	CASSPGQGLGTDTQYF	TGTGCCAGCAGCCCAGGACAGGGTTTGGGCACAGATACGCAGTATTTT
TRBV28	-	-	TRBJ1-2	CASSQGGAYGYTF	TGTGCCAGCAGTCAAGGTGGGGCCTATGGCTACACCTTC
TRBV4-3	-	-	TRBJ2-2	CASSQDSTGNTGELFF	TGCGCCAGCAGCCAAGATTCAACAGGGAACACCGGGGAGCTGTTTTTT
TRBV4-3	-	-	TRBJ1-5	CASSQDAGQPGPQHF	TGCGCCAGCAGCCAAGATGCTGGTCAGCCTGGGCCCCAGCATTTT
TRBV2	TRBD1	once	TRBJ2-7	CASSAPGQTYEQYF	TGTGCCAGCAGCGCCCCGGGACAGACCTACGAGCAGTACTTC
TRBV4-3	TRBD1	-	TRBJ2-1	CASSHTGTGGDEQFF	TGCGCCAGCAGCCATACCGGGACAGGGGGCGATGAGCAGTTCTTC
TRBV23-1	TRBD1	-	TRBJ2-7	CASNRGYEQYF	TGCGCCAGCAACAGGGGGTACGAGCAGTACTTC
TRBV19	TRBD2	-	TRBJ2-3	CASNGGRTDTQYF	TGTGCCAGTAACGGGGGGAGAACAGATACGCAGTATTTT
TRBV28	-	-	TRBJ1-2	CATRGGNYGYTF	TGTGCCACCCGGGGGGGGAACTATGGCTACACCTTC
TRBV14	TRBD1	-	TRBJ2-7	CASSQNRGLPYEQYF	TGTGCCAGCAGCCAAAACAGGGGGCTACCCTACGAGCAGTACTTC
TRBV7-9	-	few	TRBJ1-5	CASSWTENQPQHF	TGTGCCAGCAGCTGGACAGAGAATCAGCCCCAGCATTTT
TRBV19	TRBD2	-	TRBJ2-1	CASSNLAGGLNEQFF	TGTGCCAGTAGTAACCTAGCGGGAGGGCTTAATGAGCAGTTCTTC
TRBV7-3	-	-	TRBJ1-1	CASSLFTGQGLAEAFF	TGTGCCAGCAGCTTATTTACCGGGCAGGGGTTAGCTGAAGCTTTCTTT
TRBV28	-	-	TRBJ2-2	CASSLWGRGGGELFF	TGTGCCAGCAGTTTATGGGGCAGGGGCGGCGGGGAGCTGTTTTTT
TRBV18	-	-	TRBJ2-1	CASSLSQLLGRDEQFF	TGTGCCAGCTCACTTTCCCAACTACTTGGACGGGATGAGCAGTTCTTC
TRBV7-9	TRBD1	-	TRBJ2-3	CASSLTGTDTQYF	TGTGCCAGCAGCTTGACAGGGACAGATACGCAGTATTTT
TRBV9	-	-	TRBJ2-2	CASSVETGVTTGELFF	TGTGCCAGCAGCGTAGAAACGGGAGTCACCACCGGGGAGCTGTTTTTT
TRBV7-2	TRBD1	-	TRBJ2-2	CASSLTGVTGELFF	TGTGCCAGCAGCCTTACAGGGGTCACCGGGGAGCTGTTTTTT
TRBV7-2	TRBD1	-	TRBJ1-2	CASSNRQGKDGYTF	TGTGCCAGCAGCAATAGACAGGGGAAGGATGGCTACACCTTC
TRBV11-2	-	-	TRBJ2-1	CASSLAPGWINEQFF	TGTGCCAGCAGCTTAGCCCCCGGATGGATCAATGAGCAGTTCTTC
TRBV7-9	-	-	TRBJ1-5	CASSFGGDQPQHF	TGTGCCAGCAGCTTCGGAGGGGATCAGCCCCAGCATTTT
TRBV7-9	-	-	TRBJ2-5	CASSLDKGEETQYF	TGTGCCAGCAGCTTAGACAAGGGGGAGGAGACCCAGTACTTC
TRBV27	TRBD2	-	TRBJ2-1	CASRSWEGPFNEQFF	TGTGCCAGCAGATCCTGGGAGGGCCCTTTCAATGAGCAGTTCTTC
TRBV28	TRBD1	-	TRBJ2-3	CASSLSGTATDTQYF	TGTGCCAGCAGTTTATCAGGGACAGCCACAGATACGCAGTATTTT
TRBV28	TRBD1	-	TRBJ2-3	CASSRQGSTQYF	TGTGCCAGCAGCAGACAGGGAAGTACGCAGTATTTT
TRBV15	-	-	TRBJ1-5	CATSRDPGGQPQHF	TGTGCCACCAGCAGAGATCCCGGCGGGCAGCCCCAGCATTTT
TRBV7-9	-	-	TRBJ1-2	CASSLTRGLYGYTF	TGTGCCAGCAGCTTAACGAGGGGTCTCTATGGCTACACCTTC
TRBV7-2	TRBD2	-	TRBJ2-3	CASSLTGTTRTDTQYF	TGTGCCAGCAGCTTAACCGGGACTACCCGCACAGATACGCAGTATTTT
TRBV7-3	-	-	TRBJ2-1	CASSQPEKQFF	TGTGCCAGCAGCCAGCCGGAAAAGCAGTTCTTC
TRBV7-8	-	-	TRBJ2-3	CASSLAGSAQYF	TGTGCCAGCAGCTTAGCCGGGTCGGCGCAGTATTTT
TRBV6-1	TRBD1	once	TRBJ2-3	CASSAQGQATDTQYF	TGTGCCAGCAGTGCCCAAGGACAGGCCACAGATACGCAGTATTTT
TRBV11-3	-	-	TRBJ2-2	CASSLSPSDTGELFF	TGTGCCAGCAGCTTATCACCATCGGACACCGGGGAGCTGTTTTTT
TRBV11-2	TRBD1	-	TRBJ1-2	CASRRSGTGVISYTF	TGTGCCAGCAGGCGGAGTGGGACAGGGGTTATTAGCTACACCTTC
TRBV27	-	-	TRBJ2-7	CASLSPRAGFYEQYF	TGTGCCAGCTTATCCCCTAGGGCCGGATTCTACGAGCAGTACTTC
TRBV7-2	-	-	TRBJ1-1	CASSFVQAEAFF	TGTGCCAGCAGTTTTGTCCAGGCTGAAGCTTTCTTT
TRBV7-2	TRBD1	-	TRBJ1-4	CASSLAGGQGALKLFF	TGTGCCAGCAGCTTAGCGGGGGGACAGGGGGCACTTAAACTGTTTTTT
TRBV7-7	TRBD2	-	TRBJ2-3	CASSQGLAGVTDTQYF	TGTGCTAGCAGCCAAGGGCTAGCGGGAGTCACAGATACGCAGTATTTT
TRBV4-2	TRBD2	few	TRBJ2-2	CASSQADLAGPTGELFF	TGTGCCAGCAGCCAAGCGGACCTAGCGGGACCCACCGGGGAGCTGTTTTTT
TRBV7-2	-	-	TRBJ1-2	CASSLVVANYGYTF	TGTGCCAGCAGCTTAGTGGTAGCCAACTATGGCTACACCTTC
TRBV28	TRBD1	-	TRBJ2-1	CASSFSDRGGQFF	TGTGCCAGCAGTTTCTCCGACAGGGGAGGGCAGTTCTTC
TRBV27	-	-	TRBJ2-5	CASSFTSSQTQYF	TGTGCCAGCAGTTTCACTAGCAGCCAGACCCAGTACTTC
TRBV6-6	-	-	TRBJ2-7	CASSPSDGPYEQYF	TGTGCCAGCAGTCCTTCGGACGGACCCTACGAGCAGTACTTC